Described below is a single T cell receptor beta chain sequence and its context. The antigen is not known. These data belong to a study of T cells in Graves' hyperthyroidism and ophthalmopathy. Study-wide results and limits: Separating ophthalmopathy from stable hyperthyroidism was achieved by a 13 V-J model.

RNA transcripts provided the source from which TCR beta CDR3 regions were amplified. Researchers ran a first-round RT-PCR on the TCR CDR3 using the HTBI primer set. TCRdb reprocessed the multiplex PCR reads via MiXCR and lists one record per CDR3 protein. The profile covers about 560,000 distinct CDR3 sequences, with 16% appearing a single time and around 19% taken by the ten largest. Uncontrolled infection, other autoimmune disease, pregnancy or lactation barred patients from enrollment. Isolation of PBMCs was performed on 8.5 to 10 ml fresh peripheral blood. CDR3 length: 14 residues. V was shortened by 5 bases and J by 6 bases, with 14 bases between the two germline ends. Germline CDR1 SGHTA, CDR2 FQGNSA.

This clonotype originated in a woman younger than 30 with Graves' hyperthyroidism. The specimen sequenced was blood. The rearrangement uses TRBV7-2 and TRBJ1-5; no reliable D call. The CDR3 nucleotides are TGTGCCAGCAGCCCCCGGGAGGGTCGTCAGCCCCAGCATTTT. Translated: CASSPREGRQPQHF. Full variable domain (rest looked up from reference TRBV7-2 and TRBJ1-5): GAGVSQSPSNKVTEKGKDVELRCDPISGHTALYWYRQSLGQGLEFLIYFQGNSAPDKSGLPSDRFSAERTGGSVSTLTIQRTQQEDSAVYLCASSPREGRQPQHFGDGTRLSIL.